In this sample, the clone carrying this TCR beta chain turned up many times. The antigen remains undetermined. This sample is part of a study of T-cell memory formation after mild COVID-19. As for the study in general: Clustering of TCRs was largely donor specific. Overall study findings and caveats: Contracting CD4+ clones were located mainly in CM and EM, and CD8+ clones in EMRA.

Germline lookup yields CDR1 ENHRY and CDR2 SYGVKD. Trimming cost V 6 bases and J 0 bases, with 9 bases left between them. The CDR3 spans 13 residues. TCRdb used MiXCR to reprocess the 5' RACE reads, holding one entry per CDR3 protein. The profile shows some 120,000 distinct CDR3 sequences, about a sixth of them singletons. Sequencing used PBMCs or a T cell subset sorted from them (not recorded which). This clonotype was obtained from a man aged 18 to 29 who had mild COVID-19 (a few samples of this study predate the infection). Cell type and time point are not known. V and J are TRBV10-3 and TRBJ2-7; TRBD2 is a possible D gene (5 bases). The CDR3 DNA reads as TGTGCCATCAGATCCGGGAACTCCTACGAGCAGTACGTC. Translation gives CAIRSGNSYEQYV.